The source of this T cell receptor beta chain is a study of cytomegalovirus exposure and HLA in healthy donors. PCR involved 60 Vbeta and 13 Jbeta primers. Data came from immunoSEQ multiplex PCR; TCRdb stores just in-frame clones and leaves some out. The table includes 80,000 to 100,000 clones, 80% to 90% detected once. The CDR3 length is 16 residues. Germline V gene data show CDR1 as SEHNR and CDR2 as FQNEAQ (reference sequence). This clone was seen a few times. Germline is not matched at one junction end, which may reflect a read error. What was sequenced was PBMCs. This chain uses TRBV7-9 with TRBJ1-6; D call uncertain. This receptor was obtained from a man in his forties in good health and CMV-seronegative. The CDR3 reads CSSSLLGIGIPGALHF. Here the CDR3 DNA reads TGTTCCAGCAGCTTATTGGGGATCGGCATCCCCGGGGCCCTCCACTTT.